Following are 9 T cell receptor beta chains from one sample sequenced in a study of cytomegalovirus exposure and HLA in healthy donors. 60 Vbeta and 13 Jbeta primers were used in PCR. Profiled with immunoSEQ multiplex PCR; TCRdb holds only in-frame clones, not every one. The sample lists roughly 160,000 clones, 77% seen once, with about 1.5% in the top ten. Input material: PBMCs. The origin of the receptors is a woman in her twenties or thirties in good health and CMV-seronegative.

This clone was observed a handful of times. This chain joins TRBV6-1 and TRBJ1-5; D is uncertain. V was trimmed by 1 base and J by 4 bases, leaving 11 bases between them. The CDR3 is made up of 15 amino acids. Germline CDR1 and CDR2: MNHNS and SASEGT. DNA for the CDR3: TGTGCCAGCAGTGAAGGAGGCCCCACAAATCAGCCCCAGCATTTT. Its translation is CASSEGGPTNQPQHF.

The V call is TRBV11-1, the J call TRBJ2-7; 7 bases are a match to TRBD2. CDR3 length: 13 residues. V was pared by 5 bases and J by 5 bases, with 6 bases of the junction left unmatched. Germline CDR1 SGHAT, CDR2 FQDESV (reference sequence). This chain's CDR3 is CASSQGGFNEQYF. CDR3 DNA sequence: TGTGCCAGCAGCCAGGGAGGGTTCAACGAGCAGTACTTC.

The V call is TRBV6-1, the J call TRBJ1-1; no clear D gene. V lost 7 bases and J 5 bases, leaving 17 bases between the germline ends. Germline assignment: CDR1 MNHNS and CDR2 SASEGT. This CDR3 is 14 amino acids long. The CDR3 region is CASNLTPTWTEAFF. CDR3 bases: TGTGCCAGCAATCTGACACCCACCTGGACTGAAGCTTTCTTT.

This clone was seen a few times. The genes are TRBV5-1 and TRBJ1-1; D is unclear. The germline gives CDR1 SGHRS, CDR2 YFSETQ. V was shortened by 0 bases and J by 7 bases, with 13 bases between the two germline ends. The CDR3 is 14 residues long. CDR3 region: CASSLVPSLGEAFF. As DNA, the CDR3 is TGCGCCAGCAGCTTGGTTCCCTCCCTCGGTGAAGCTTTCTTT. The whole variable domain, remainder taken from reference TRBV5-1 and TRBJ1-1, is KAGVTQTPRYLIKTRGQQVTLSCSPISGHRSVSWYQQTPGQGLQFLFEYFSETQRNKGNFPGRFSGRQFSNSRSEMNVSTLELGDSALYLCASSLVPSLGEAFFGQGTRLTVV.

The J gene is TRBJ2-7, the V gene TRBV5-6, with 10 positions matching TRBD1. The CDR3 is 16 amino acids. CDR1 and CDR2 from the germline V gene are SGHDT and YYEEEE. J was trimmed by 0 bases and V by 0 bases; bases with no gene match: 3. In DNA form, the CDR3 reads TGTGCCAGCAGCTTGGGACAGGGGGCTTTCTCCTACGAGCAGTACTTC. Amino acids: CASSLGQGAFSYEQYF.

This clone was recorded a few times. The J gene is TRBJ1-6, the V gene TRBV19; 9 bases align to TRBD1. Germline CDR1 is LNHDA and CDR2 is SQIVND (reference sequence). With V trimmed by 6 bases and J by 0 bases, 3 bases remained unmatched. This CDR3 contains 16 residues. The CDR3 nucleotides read TGTGCCAGTAGCGACAGGGGGAGCTCCTATAATTCACCCCTCCACTTT. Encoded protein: CASSDRGSSYNSPLHF. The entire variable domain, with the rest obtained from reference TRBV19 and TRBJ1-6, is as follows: DGGITQSPKYLFRKEGQNVTLSCEQNLNHDAMYWYRQDPGQGLRLIYYSQIVNDFQKGDIAEGYSVSREKKESFPLTVTSAQKNPTAFYLCASSDRGSSYNSPLHFGNGTRLTVT.

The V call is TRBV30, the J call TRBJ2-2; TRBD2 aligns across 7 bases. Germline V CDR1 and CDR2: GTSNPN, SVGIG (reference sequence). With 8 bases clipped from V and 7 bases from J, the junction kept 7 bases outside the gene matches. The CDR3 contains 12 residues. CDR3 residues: CAGPGGYGELFF. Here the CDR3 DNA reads TGTGCCGGACCGGGGGGATACGGGGAGCTGTTTTTT.

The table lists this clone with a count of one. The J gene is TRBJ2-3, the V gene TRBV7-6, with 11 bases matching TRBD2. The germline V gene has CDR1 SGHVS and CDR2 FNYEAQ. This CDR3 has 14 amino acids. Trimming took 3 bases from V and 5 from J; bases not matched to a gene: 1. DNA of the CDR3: TGTGCCAGCAGCTTTAGCGGGGGGGGAGATACGCAGTATTTT. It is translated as CASSFSGGGDTQYF.

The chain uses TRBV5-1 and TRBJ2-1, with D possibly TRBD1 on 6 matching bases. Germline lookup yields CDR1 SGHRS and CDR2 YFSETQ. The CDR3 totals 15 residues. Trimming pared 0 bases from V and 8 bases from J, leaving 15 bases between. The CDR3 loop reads CASSLAAGEIHEQFF. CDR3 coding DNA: TGCGCCAGCAGCTTGGCGGCAGGGGAGATCCATGAGCAGTTCTTC.